The 6 T cell receptor beta chains reported below all come from one sample, sequenced in a study of blood T cell repertoires in COVID-19. The method was immunoSEQ multiplex PCR; TCRdb's version includes in-frame clones alone and lacks a portion of them. This sample has 95,000 or so clones, with approximately 84% found just once. What was sequenced was peripheral blood. The receptors shown here come from a man older than 75 with active or convalescent COVID-19.

This clone showed up just a few times. The chain couples TRBV27 to TRBJ1-6; 12 nucleotides agree with TRBD1. After removal of 5 bases from V and 7 bases from J, the junction contained 3 bases not matched to a gene. Germline CDR1 MNHEY, CDR2 SMNVEV (reference sequence). The CDR3 runs to 15 residues. The CDR3 DNA reads as TGTGCCAGCAGTCCGGGGACAGGGGGCAATTCACCCCTCCACTTT. Its translation is CASSPGTGGNSPLHF.

The chain uses TRBV6-5 and TRBJ2-4; D call uncertain. CDR3 length equals 14 residues. CDR1 MNHEY and CDR2 SVGAGI come from the germline V gene. Trimming removed 7 bases from V and 0 bases from J, with 10 bases in between. CDR3 sequence reads: CASNPGRAKNIQYF. Here the CDR3 DNA reads TGTGCCAGCAACCCGGGTCGAGCCAAAAACATTCAGTACTTC.

This chain uses TRBV5-4 with TRBJ2-5, with D possibly being TRBD2 (6 bases). Germline lookup yields CDR1 SGHNT and CDR2 YYREEE (reference sequence). V was pared by 4 bases and J by 4 bases, with 14 bases between. The CDR3 length is 14 residues. The CDR3 here is CASSRDSPGETQYF. The CDR3 coding sequence is TGTGCCAGCAGCAGGGACTCCCCAGGAGAGACCCAGTACTTC. Full variable domain (rest looked up from reference TRBV5-4 and TRBJ2-5): ETGVTQSPTHLIKTRGQQVTLRCSSQSGHNTVSWYQQALGQGPQFIFQYYREEENGRGNFPPRFSGLQFPNYSSELNVNALELDDSALYLCASSRDSPGETQYFGPGTRLLVL.

The V gene is TRBV7-2, the J gene TRBJ1-1, with 10 nucleotides matching TRBD1. V trimming: 3 bases; J trimming: 11 bases; junction bases outside the gene matches: 6. The CDR3 loop spans 13 amino acids. Germline values: CDR1 SGHTA, CDR2 FQGNSA. In DNA form, the CDR3 reads TGTGCCAGCAGCTTCCGACAGGGGGCGCAGGCTTTCTTT. This sequence encodes CASSFRQGAQAFF.

The chain joins TRBV6-2 or TRBV6-3 to TRBJ1-5; tentative D call: TRBD1 (5 bases). Germline assignment: CDR1 MNHEY and CDR2 SVGEGT. The CDR3 totals 14 residues. V gave up 5 bases and J gave up 4 bases, with 12 bases separating them. The DNA for the CDR3 is TGTGCCAGCAGTCGCACAGGACCAAATCAGCCCCAGCATTTT. Its translation: CASSRTGPNQPQHF.

The count of this clone is one. The rearrangement joins TRBV7-9 to TRBJ1-1; the D gene is possibly TRBD1 (5 bases). Germline V lookup: CDR1 SEHNR, CDR2 FQNEAQ (reference sequence). The CDR3 extends over 12 amino acids. With 2 bases removed from V and 7 bases from J, the gap between germline ends came to 8 bases. In DNA form, the CDR3 reads TGTGCCAGCAGCTTACGCGACAGTGAAGCTTTCTTT. It specifies CASSLRDSEAFF.